The 21 T cell receptor beta chains below come from one sample, sequenced in a study of blood T cell repertoires in COVID-19. The protocol was immunoSEQ multiplex PCR, while the TCRdb copy is restricted to in-frame clones and leaves out a portion. Here the sample spans hundreds of thousands of clones, around 86% being singletons. Material for sequencing was peripheral blood. Every receptor here comes from a woman aged 25 to 45 with active or convalescent COVID-19.

The rearrangement joins TRBV6-5 to TRBJ2-1, with 8 positions matching TRBD2. J was trimmed by 5 bases and V by 2 bases; bases with no gene match: 8. The CDR3 is 16 amino acids. Germline CDR1 and CDR2: MNHEY and SVGAGI. This chain's CDR3 is CASSYNGGGHNNEQFF. The DNA of the CDR3 is TGTGCCAGCAGTTACAACGGCGGGGGGCACAACAATGAGCAGTTCTTC.

In its sample, this clone was seen once. The V gene is TRBV27, the J gene TRBJ1-5; the match to TRBD1 covers 7 bases. CDR1 and CDR2 (germline): MNHEY, SMNVEV (reference sequence). The CDR3 contains 14 residues. V gave up 5 bases and J gave up 5 bases; unmatched junction bases: 6. The CDR3 DNA reads as TGTGCCAGCAGTATGGACAGGTTCTATCAGCCCCAGCATTTT. It is translated as CASSMDRFYQPQHF.

The J gene is TRBJ1-6, the V gene TRBV6-5; possibly TRBD1 for D (6 bases). Germline CDR1 is MNHEY and CDR2 is SVGAGI. The CDR3 totals 16 residues. With 2 bases removed from V and 5 bases from J, the gap between germline ends came to 13 bases. The CDR3 reads CASSYRGQPDNSPLHF. For the CDR3, the DNA is TGTGCCAGCAGTTACCGAGGACAGCCTGATAATTCACCCCTCCACTTT.

This clone was picked up a small number of times. V usage is TRBV3-1 (or the pseudogene TRBV3-2) and J usage is TRBJ2-2, with a tentative D call TRBD1 (5 bases). From germline, CDR1 is LGHDT and CDR2 YNNKEL (reference sequence). The V and J ends lost 2 bases and 4 bases respectively, with 8 bases between them. This CDR3 is built from 14 residues. This CDR3 is CASSQLRGTGELFF. The DNA of the CDR3 is TGTGCCAGCAGCCAACTAAGGGGCACCGGGGAGCTGTTTTTT.

V gene TRBV27 combines with J gene TRBJ1-4, with TRBD1 matching 9 bases. Germline V gene lookup returns CDR1 MNHEY and CDR2 SMNVEV (reference sequence). Unmatched junction bases numbered 6, after V lost 4 bases and J lost 6 bases. The CDR3 covers 15 residues. The CDR3 protein is CASSSQGARDEKLFF. In DNA, the CDR3 is TGTGCCAGCAGTTCACAGGGGGCTCGGGATGAAAAACTGTTTTTT.

The chain carries TRBV6-5 and TRBJ1-1, with no clear D. V was shortened by 2 bases and J by 5 bases, with 6 bases between the two germline ends. The germline V gene encodes CDR1 MNHEY and CDR2 SVGAGI. The CDR3 contains 12 residues. The CDR3 DNA follows: TGTGCCAGCAGTTACGGGCCTACTGAAGCTTTCTTT. Residues: CASSYGPTEAFF.

The chain recombines TRBV27 with TRBJ1-6; D may be TRBD1 (5 bases). Germline assignment: CDR1 MNHEY and CDR2 SMNVEV (reference sequence). Trimming left V 3 bases short and J 12 bases short, with 18 bases between. CDR3 length: 15 amino acids. Written as DNA, the CDR3 is TGTGCCAGCAGTTTGGCAGGACAAGTTCAAGGACCCCTCCACTTT. It is translated as CASSLAGQVQGPLHF.

The genes are TRBV30 and TRBJ1-1, with 7 bases that match TRBD1. Germline V lookup: CDR1 GTSNPN, CDR2 SVGIG (reference sequence). The CDR3 is made up of 15 amino acids. The V segment lost 3 bases and the J segment 3 bases; nucleotides outside the gene matches: 10. The CDR3 spells CAWSPTGRFDTEAFF. The CDR3 nucleotides read TGTGCCTGGAGCCCGACAGGGAGGTTCGACACTGAAGCTTTCTTT.

CDR3 residues: CASSLPTATSPLHF. As DNA, the CDR3 is TGTGCCAGCAGCTTACCGACAGCTACTTCACCCCTCCACTTT. V usage is TRBV11-2 and J usage is TRBJ1-6; D may be TRBD1 (5 bases). V lost 2 bases and J lost 9, with 11 bases in between. There are 14 residues in the CDR3. Germline CDR1 reads SGHAT; CDR2 reads FQNNGV.

The chain combines TRBV2 with TRBJ1-1, with 8 nucleotides matching TRBD1. This CDR3 region has 13 residues. The V segment lost 7 bases and the J segment 5 bases; nucleotides outside the gene matches: 6. Germline V CDR1 and CDR2: SNHLY, FYNNEI. The CDR3 spells CASIIQGATEAFF. CDR3 in DNA: TGTGCCAGCATCATCCAGGGGGCTACTGAAGCTTTCTTT.

The chain links TRBV2 to TRBJ2-3; TRBD1 might be the D (5 bases). Germline lookup yields CDR1 SNHLY and CDR2 FYNNEI. This CDR3 region has 16 residues. The V end lost 0 bases, the J end lost 2 bases, and 12 bases lay between the germline ends. The CDR3 region is CASSEAAGLYTDTQYF. CDR3 nucleotide sequence: TGTGCCAGCAGTGAAGCGGCAGGGTTATACACAGATACGCAGTATTTT.

This chain links TRBV15 with TRBJ2-3; a possible D gene is TRBD1 (5 bases). CDR1 is LNHNV, CDR2 YYDKDF, per germline (reference sequence). CDR3 size: 16 residues. Trimming stripped 0 bases from V and 3 bases from J, with 13 bases between. CDR3 region: CATSRDIGAITDTQYF. As DNA, the CDR3 is TGTGCCACCAGCAGAGACATAGGGGCTATTACAGATACGCAGTATTTT.

The rearrangement joins TRBV6-1 to TRBJ1-6, with no clear D. The V and J ends lost 4 bases and 0 bases respectively, with 10 bases between them. The CDR3 is 16 residues long. Germline CDR1 and CDR2: MNHNS and SASEGT. The CDR3 region has the DNA TGTGCCAGCAGTGGGGCCGAGTCCTCCTATAATTCACCCCTCCACTTT. It translates to CASSGAESSYNSPLHF.

This chain joins TRBV24-1 and TRBJ2-5, with 7 bases fitting TRBD1. The V segment lost 2 bases and the J segment 2 bases; nucleotides outside the gene matches: 4. This CDR3 contains 15 residues. The germline V gene encodes CDR1 KGHDR and CDR2 SFDVKD. For the CDR3, the DNA is TGTGCCACCAGTGATTCCGGGACAGATCAAGAGACCCAGTACTTC. Its protein is CATSDSGTDQETQYF.

This sequence joins TRBV27 and TRBJ2-7; 7 bases agree with TRBD1. The junction had 11 bases not matched to a gene; V was cut back by 5 bases and J by 1 base. The length of the CDR3 is 16 residues. The germline V gene has CDR1 MNHEY and CDR2 SMNVEV (reference sequence). The CDR3 region is CASSPTRTGGSYEQYF. The CDR3 nucleotides read TGTGCCAGCAGTCCGACCCGGACAGGCGGTTCCTACGAGCAGTACTTC.

This clone has only one observation. This rearrangement joins TRBV3-1 (or the pseudogene TRBV3-2) to TRBJ1-2; 9 bases match TRBD1. Germline V CDR1 and CDR2: LGHDT, YNNKEL (reference sequence). This CDR3 region has 15 residues. V shed 5 bases and J 6 bases; nucleotides not matched to a gene: 10. Written as DNA, the CDR3 is TGTGCCAGCAGCATAACCCTCGGGACAGGGAATGGCTACACCTTC. Amino acid sequence: CASSITLGTGNGYTF.

A few counts support this clone. This chain links TRBV3-1 (or the pseudogene TRBV3-2) with TRBJ1-6; 10 bases line up with TRBD1. CDR1 and CDR2 from the germline V gene are LGHDT and YNNKEL (reference sequence). J gave up 6 bases and V 4 bases, and 3 bases lay outside the gene matches. The CDR3 extends over 15 amino acids. The CDR3 DNA reads TGTGCCAGCAGCCTCCGGGACAGGGGTAATTCACCCCTCCACTTT. It translates to CASSLRDRGNSPLHF.

The chain combines TRBV18 with TRBJ2-4; 14 bases line up with TRBD2. Germline values: CDR1 KGHSH, CDR2 LQKENI. J was trimmed by 3 bases and V by 2 bases; bases with no gene match: 9. This CDR3 contains 19 residues. CDR3 loop: CASSPVTSGRARGKNIQYF. CDR3 in DNA: TGTGCCAGCTCACCAGTGACTAGCGGGAGGGCCAGAGGCAAAAACATTCAGTACTTC.

V usage is TRBV7-2 and J usage is TRBJ2-1, with 14 positions matching TRBD2. This CDR3 contains 18 residues. CDR1 and CDR2 (germline): SGHTA, FQGNSA. J was trimmed by 5 bases and V by 3 bases; bases with no gene match: 9. The CDR3 spells CASSFAGLAGGGDNEQFF. CDR3 sequence (DNA): TGTGCCAGCAGCTTCGCCGGACTAGCGGGAGGCGGGGACAATGAGCAGTTCTTC.

J is TRBJ1-4 and V is TRBV21-1. TRBV21-1 is a known pseudogene. The CDR3 contains 14 residues. The chain's CDR3 is CASSRQEGREKLFF. As DNA, the CDR3 is TGTGCCAGCAGCAGGCAGGAGGGTAGGGAAAAACTGTTTTTT.

Written as DNA, the CDR3 is TGTGCCAGTAGTATGGGTGCGGGCCTAGCCAAAAACATTCAGTACTTC. Its protein is CASSMGAGLAKNIQYF. This chain joins TRBV19 and TRBJ2-4, with a weak D call TRBD2 (5 bases). V shed 3 bases and J shed 0 bases, with 12 bases lying between them. Germline loops: CDR1 LNHDA, CDR2 SQIVND (reference sequence). This CDR3 has 16 amino acids.